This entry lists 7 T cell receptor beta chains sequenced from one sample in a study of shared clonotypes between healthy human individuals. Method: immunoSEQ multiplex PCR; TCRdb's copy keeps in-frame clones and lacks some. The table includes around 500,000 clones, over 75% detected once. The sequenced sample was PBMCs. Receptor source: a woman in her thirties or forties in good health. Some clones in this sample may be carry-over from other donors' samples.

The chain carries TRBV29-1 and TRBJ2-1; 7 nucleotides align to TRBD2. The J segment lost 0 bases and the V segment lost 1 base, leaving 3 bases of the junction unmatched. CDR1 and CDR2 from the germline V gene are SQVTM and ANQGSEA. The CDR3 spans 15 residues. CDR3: CSVEALAASYNEQFF. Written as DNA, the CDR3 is TGCAGCGTTGAAGCTCTAGCGGCCTCCTACAATGAGCAGTTCTTC.

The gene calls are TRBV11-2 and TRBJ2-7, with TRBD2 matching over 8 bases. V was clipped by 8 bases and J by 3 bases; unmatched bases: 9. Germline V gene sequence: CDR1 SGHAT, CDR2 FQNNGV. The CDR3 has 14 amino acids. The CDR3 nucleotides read TGTGCCAGCGGGCAAGCGGGAGCTCTCTACGAGCAGTACTTC. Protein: CASGQAGALYEQYF.

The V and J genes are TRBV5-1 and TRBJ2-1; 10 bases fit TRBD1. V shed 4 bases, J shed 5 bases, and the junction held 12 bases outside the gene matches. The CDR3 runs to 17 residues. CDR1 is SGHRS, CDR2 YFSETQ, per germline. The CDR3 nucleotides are TGCGCCAGCAGCCTCACATCCGGGACAGGGGCCAACAATGAGCAGTTCTTC. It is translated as CASSLTSGTGANNEQFF.

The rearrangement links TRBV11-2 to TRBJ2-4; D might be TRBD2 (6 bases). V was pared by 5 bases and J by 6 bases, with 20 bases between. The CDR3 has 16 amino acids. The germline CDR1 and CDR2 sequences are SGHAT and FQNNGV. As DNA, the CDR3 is TGTGCCAGCAGCCTGGGACCTCGGGGGAGCGGAAACATTCAGTACTTC. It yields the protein CASSLGPRGSGNIQYF.

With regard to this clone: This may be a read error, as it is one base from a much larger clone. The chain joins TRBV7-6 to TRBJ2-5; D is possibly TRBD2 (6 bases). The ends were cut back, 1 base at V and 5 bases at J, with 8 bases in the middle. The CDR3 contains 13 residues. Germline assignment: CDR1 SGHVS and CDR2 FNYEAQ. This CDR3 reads CASSLGGGETQYF. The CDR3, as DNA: TGTGCCAGCAGCTTAGGTGGGGGGGAGACCCAGTACTTC. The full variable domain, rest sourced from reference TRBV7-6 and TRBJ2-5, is GAGVSQSPRYKVTKRGQDVALRCDPISGHVSLYWYRQALGQGPEFLTYFNYEAQQDKSGLPNDRFSAERPEGSISTLTIQRTEQRDSAMYRCASSLGGGETQYFGPGTRLLVL.

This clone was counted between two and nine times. CDR3 bases: TGTGCCAGCAGTGAGGACAACTATGGCTACACCTTC. This sequence encodes CASSEDNYGYTF. The chain employs TRBV2 and TRBJ1-2; D gene uncertain. The CDR3 length is 12 residues. CDR1 and CDR2 from the germline V gene are SNHLY and FYNNEI. V lost 3 bases, J lost 2 bases, and 4 bases lay in between. The whole variable domain, filled in from reference TRBV2 and TRBJ1-2, reads EPEVTQTPSHQVTQMGQEVILRCVPISNHLYFYWYRQILGQKVEFLVSFYNNEISEKSEIFDDQFSVERPDGSNFTLKIRSTKLEDSAMYFCASSEDNYGYTFGSGTRLTVV.

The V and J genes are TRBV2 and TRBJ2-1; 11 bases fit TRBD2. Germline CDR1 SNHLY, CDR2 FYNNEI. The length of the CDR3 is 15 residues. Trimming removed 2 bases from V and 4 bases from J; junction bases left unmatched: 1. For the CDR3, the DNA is TGTGCCAGCAGTGAACTAGCGGGAGGATACAATGAGCAGTTCTTC. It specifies CASSELAGGYNEQFF.